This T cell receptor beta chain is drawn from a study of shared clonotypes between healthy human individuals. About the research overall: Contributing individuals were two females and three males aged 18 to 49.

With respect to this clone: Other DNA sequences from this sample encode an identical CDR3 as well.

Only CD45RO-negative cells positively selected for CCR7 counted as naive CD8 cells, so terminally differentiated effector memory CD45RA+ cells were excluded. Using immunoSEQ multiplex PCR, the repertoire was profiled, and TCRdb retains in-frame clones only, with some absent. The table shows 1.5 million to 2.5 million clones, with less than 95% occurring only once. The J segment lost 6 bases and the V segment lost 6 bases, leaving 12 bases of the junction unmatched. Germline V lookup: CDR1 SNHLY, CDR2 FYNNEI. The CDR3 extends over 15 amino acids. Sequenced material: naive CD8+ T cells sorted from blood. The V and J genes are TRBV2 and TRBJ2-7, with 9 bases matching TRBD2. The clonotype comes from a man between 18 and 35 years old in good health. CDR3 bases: TGTGCCAGCAGGCCCATAGCGGGGGAGGTGGGCGAGCAGTACTTC. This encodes CASRPIAGEVGEQYF. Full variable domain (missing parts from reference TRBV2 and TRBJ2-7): EPEVTQTPSHQVTQMGQEVILRCVPISNHLYFYWYRQILGQKVEFLVSFYNNEISEKSEIFDDQFSVERPDGSNFTLKIRSTKLEDSAMYFCASRPIAGEVGEQYFGPGTRLTVT.